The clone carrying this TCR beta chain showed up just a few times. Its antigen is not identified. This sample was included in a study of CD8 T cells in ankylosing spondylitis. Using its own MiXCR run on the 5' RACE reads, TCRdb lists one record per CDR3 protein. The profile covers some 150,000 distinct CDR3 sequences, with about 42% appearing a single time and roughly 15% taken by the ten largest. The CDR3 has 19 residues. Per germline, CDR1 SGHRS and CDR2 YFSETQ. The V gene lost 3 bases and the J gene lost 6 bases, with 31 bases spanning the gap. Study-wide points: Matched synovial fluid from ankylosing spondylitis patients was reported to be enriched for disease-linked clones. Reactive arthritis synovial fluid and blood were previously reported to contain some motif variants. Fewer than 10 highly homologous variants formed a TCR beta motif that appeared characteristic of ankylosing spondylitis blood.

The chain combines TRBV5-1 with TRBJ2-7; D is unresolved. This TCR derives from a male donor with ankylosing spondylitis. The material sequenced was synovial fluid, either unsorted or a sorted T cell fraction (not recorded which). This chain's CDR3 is CASSSPDWTHTSSGSEQYF. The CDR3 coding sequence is TGCGCCAGCAGCTCTCCCGACTGGACCCACACAAGTTCTGGGTCCGAGCAGTACTTC.